This passage covers 26 T cell receptor beta chains from one sample sequenced in a study of identical twins. Each CDR3 protein is one row after TCRdb ran MiXCR on the 5' RACE reads. This sample carries more than 1.5 million distinct CDR3 sequences, less than 35% of them seen once, and the ten largest clones take around 0.25%. Sequencing was performed on cord blood. The receptors were sampled from a newborn girl in good health.

This clonotype came up a few times. This rearrangement joins TRBV4-1 to TRBJ2-4; TRBD2 agrees at 11 bases. The length of the CDR3 is 14 residues. V trimming: 10 bases; J trimming: 13 bases; junction bases outside the gene matches: 15. Per the germline V gene, CDR1 is MGHRA and CDR2 is YSYEKL. Here the CDR3 reads CATKPGLAVGEQYF. The CDR3, as DNA: TGCGCCACCAAACCGGGACTAGCGGTCGGTGAGCAGTACTTC.

The chain carries TRBV7-8 and TRBJ1-5, with D possibly being TRBD1 (5 bases). The CDR3 is made up of 16 amino acids. Germline CDR1 and CDR2: SGHVS and FQNEAQ. V was trimmed by 6 bases and J by 2 bases, leaving 17 bases between them. The CDR3 loop reads CASRKVRGGRNQPQHF. CDR3 DNA: TGTGCCAGCAGGAAGGTCCGGGGCGGGCGCAATCAGCCCCAGCATTTT.

This clonotype was seen a few times. This chain connects TRBV5-5 to TRBJ1-2, with D perhaps TRBD1 (6 bases). With 0 bases removed from V and 7 bases from J, the gap between germline ends came to 13 bases. Germline CDR1 reads SGHKS; CDR2 reads YYEKEE (reference sequence). There are 14 residues in the CDR3. CDR3 residues: CASSLAPGDSGYTF. The CDR3 nucleotides are TGTGCCAGCAGCTTGGCCCCAGGGGACTCTGGCTACACCTTC.

The V call is TRBV29-1, the J call TRBJ2-7; D is ambiguous. Germline V gene data show CDR1 as SQVTM and CDR2 as ANQGSEA. CDR3 length: 13 residues. The germline V and J ends were trimmed by 3 bases and 0 bases, with 9 bases remaining between them. The CDR3 loop is CSVEADNSYEQYF. For the CDR3, the DNA is TGCAGCGTTGAGGCCGACAACTCCTACGAGCAGTACTTC.

The chain recombines TRBV7-2 with TRBJ2-1, with 7 nucleotides matching TRBD2. Germline V gene sequence: CDR1 SGHTA, CDR2 FQGNSA. The CDR3 covers 16 residues. The junction had 3 bases not matched to a gene; V was cut back by 1 base and J by 0 bases. In nucleotides, the CDR3 is TGTGCCAGCAGCTTAGTACAGCGGGGCTCCTACAATGAGCAGTTCTTC. Translating gives CASSLVQRGSYNEQFF.

A few counts support this clonotype. The rearrangement uses TRBV2 and TRBJ1-2; 9 positions match TRBD1. Germline V lookup: CDR1 SNHLY, CDR2 FYNNEI. The CDR3 runs to 16 residues. With 6 bases clipped from V and 6 bases from J, the junction kept 14 bases outside the gene matches. The CDR3 DNA is TGTGCCAGCAGACGTCTGACAGGGGGTGAGCTCCATGGCTACACCTTC. Its protein product is CASRRLTGGELHGYTF.

Written as DNA, the CDR3 is TGTGCCAGCTCACCTCGACTAGCTTCAAGCACAGATACGCAGTATTTT. It encodes CASSPRLASSTDTQYF. The rearrangement uses TRBV18 and TRBJ2-3, with TRBD2 matching 7 bases. CDR1 and CDR2 from the germline V gene are KGHSH and LQKENI. The CDR3 loop spans 16 amino acids. The J segment lost 0 bases and the V segment lost 3 bases, leaving 6 bases of the junction unmatched.

The rearrangement joins TRBV4-1 to TRBJ2-1, with 15 bases fitting TRBD2. Germline-derived CDR1 and CDR2 are MGHRA and YSYEKL. The CDR3 is 19 amino acids. V lost 2 bases and J lost 2; bases outside the gene matches: 7. CDR3: CASSQIGLAGGRAYNEQFF. CDR3 nucleotide sequence: TGCGCCAGCAGCCAAATAGGACTAGCGGGGGGGCGTGCCTACAATGAGCAGTTCTTC.

The V call is TRBV29-1, the J call TRBJ2-7, with a possible D match to TRBD2 (6 bases). Per germline, CDR1 SQVTM and CDR2 ANQGSEA. This CDR3 is built from 17 residues. Trimming cost V 6 bases and J 7 bases, with 31 bases left between them. CDR3 loop: CSVLGRDRLSSYNEQYF. The CDR3 DNA reads as TGCAGCGTGTTAGGGCGGGATCGCCTCAGCTCCTACAATGAGCAGTACTTC.

This clonotype occurred a few times. It is likely a read error: a sequence one base away is far more abundant. The genes are TRBV12-3 or TRBV12-4 and TRBJ2-7, with 10 bases aligning to TRBD1. CDR3 length: 14 residues. With V trimmed by 7 bases and J by 2 bases, 5 bases remained unmatched. The CDR3 nucleotides are TGTGCCAGCAATCCGGGACAGGGGACCTACGAGCAGTACTTC. This encodes CASNPGQGTYEQYF.

J is TRBJ2-2 and V is TRBV4-1; D might be TRBD1 (5 bases). This CDR3 has 14 residues. Trimming shortened V by 2 bases and J by 5 bases, and 9 bases separated the two germline ends. The V gene's germline CDR1 is MGHRA and CDR2 YSYEKL. The CDR3 spells CASSQSAGTGELFF. In DNA form, the CDR3 reads TGCGCCAGCAGCCAATCGGCAGGGACCGGGGAGCTGTTTTTT.

This clonotype was seen once. This sequence joins TRBV20-1 and TRBJ2-4, with 8 bases lining up with TRBD2. Looked up from germline, CDR1 is DFQATT and CDR2 is SNEGSKA (reference sequence). This CDR3 contains 16 residues. V lost 0 bases, J lost 15 bases, and 19 bases stayed unmatched. CDR3 nucleotides: TGCAGTGCTAGAGATCAAAAGCGGGAGAAGTTGGGAGAGCGGTACTTC. Encoded protein: CSARDQKREKLGERYF.

The gene calls are TRBV7-2 and TRBJ2-3, with TRBD2 identical over 14 bases. Germline values: CDR1 SGHTA, CDR2 FQGNSA. The CDR3 extends over 17 amino acids. The trim removed 5 bases at V and 8 bases at J, leaving 12 bases unmatched. The CDR3 spells CASSPTPTSGGVLTQYF. CDR3 nucleotide sequence: TGTGCCAGCAGCCCGACACCGACTAGCGGGGGGGTCCTTACGCAGTATTTT.

The chain joins TRBV4-2 to TRBJ2-7; D might be TRBD1 (6 bases). The CDR3 is made up of 15 amino acids. Germline V lookup: CDR1 LGHNA, CDR2 YNFKEQ. V lost 0 bases and J lost 2, with 11 bases in between. The DNA for the CDR3 is TGTGCCAGCAGCCAAGAAAGGTACAGGGCCTACGAGCAGTACTTC. Translation gives CASSQERYRAYEQYF.

With respect to this clonotype: Without the conserved terminal phenylalanine or tryptophan, this CDR3 likely stems from a read error. V usage is TRBV14 and J usage is TRBJ1-6; the D is unclear. Deletions cut 4 bases from V and 7 bases from J, with 8 bases between. Germline values: CDR1 SGHDN, CDR2 FVKESK. This CDR3 comprises 13 residues. The CDR3 bases are TGTGCCAGCAGCCGCGGGGTCAATTCACCCCTCCACTCT. Amino acid sequence: CASSRGVNSPLHS.

There are a few counts of this clonotype. The genes are TRBV2 and TRBJ2-4; either TRBD1 or TRBD2 may fit D (6 bases each). CDR1 SNHLY and CDR2 FYNNEI come from the germline V gene. V gave up 8 bases and J gave up 2 bases, with 13 bases separating them. This CDR3 region has 14 residues. In DNA form, the CDR3 reads TGTGCCAGCGGGGGCCGGGACTCCAAAAACATTCAGTACTTC. Protein sequence: CASGGRDSKNIQYF.

There are many counts of this clonotype. V and J are TRBV18 and TRBJ2-3; D unresolved. CDR3 size: 15 residues. Trimming stripped 1 base from V and 0 bases from J, with 8 bases between. CDR1 is KGHSH and CDR2 is LQKENI in the germline V gene. CDR3 residues: CASSPRAASTDTQYF. The CDR3 bases are TGTGCCAGCTCACCACGCGCGGCTAGCACAGATACGCAGTATTTT.

The rearrangement uses TRBV21-1 and TRBJ1-1; the D call of TRBD1 is as the table states it, not checked on the DNA. TRBV21-1 represents a pseudogene. The CDR3 spans 18 residues. The CDR3 spells CASSKAGTGRDMNTEAFF. The CDR3 DNA reads TGTGCCAGCAGCAAAGCAGGGACAGGGAGAGACATGAACACTGAAGCTTTCTTT.

The V call is TRBV28, the J call TRBJ2-3, with a tentative D call TRBD1 (6 bases). The CDR3 has 14 amino acids. Trimming left V 3 bases short and J 5 bases short, with 12 bases between. Germline CDR1 reads MDHEN; CDR2 reads SYDVKM. CDR3 loop: CASSFAGVKDTQYF. DNA for the CDR3: TGTGCCAGCAGTTTCGCAGGGGTGAAAGATACGCAGTATTTT.

V usage is TRBV20-1 and J usage is TRBJ2-3; the D gene is possibly TRBD2 (5 bases). Trimming left V 5 bases short and J 2 bases short, with 11 bases between. The CDR3 is 13 residues long. CDR1 is DFQATT and CDR2 is SNEGSKA in the germline V gene (reference sequence). The CDR3 region is CSAQTAVTDTQYF. As DNA, the CDR3 is TGCAGTGCTCAAACAGCGGTCACAGATACGCAGTATTTT.

Ten or more counts support this clonotype. The chain is built from TRBV28 and TRBJ2-5, with D perhaps matching TRBD1 (6 bases). Looked up from germline, CDR1 is MDHEN and CDR2 is SYDVKM. The germline V and J ends were trimmed by 6 bases and 11 bases, with 10 bases remaining between them. The CDR3 runs to 10 residues. The CDR3 DNA follows: TGTGCCAGCAGGCAGGGGCAGCAGTACTTC. As protein: CASRQGQQYF.

The V and J genes are TRBV20-1 and TRBJ2-1; D gene uncertain. The CDR3 extends over 11 amino acids. Germline V gene data show CDR1 as DFQATT and CDR2 as SNEGSKA (reference sequence). Trimming took off 4 bases at V and 10 bases at J, with 11 bases between the two ends. The CDR3 loop is CSANTMGEQFF. The DNA for the CDR3 is TGCAGTGCTAATACTATGGGCGAGCAGTTCTTC.

The J gene is TRBJ1-4, the V gene TRBV6-1; 7 positions agree with TRBD1. This CDR3 has 14 residues. In germline, CDR1 is MNHNS, CDR2 SASEGT. V shed 3 bases, J shed 7 bases, and the junction held 5 bases outside the gene matches. CDR3 bases: TGTGCCAGCAGTGAGAGGACAGGACCTGAAAAACTGTTTTTT. It yields the protein CASSERTGPEKLFF.

The V gene is TRBV11-2, the J gene TRBJ2-1; TRBD2 is a possible D gene (5 bases). The DNA end is more similar to TRBJ2-7, so the J call may be wrong. Germline values: CDR1 SGHAT, CDR2 FQNNGV. The CDR3 is 19 amino acids. This chain's CDR3 is CASSLISPERPRSYNEQYF. The DNA of the CDR3 is TGTGCCAGCAGCCTTATTTCGCCCGAGCGGCCTCGCTCCTACAATGAGCAGTACTTC.

V usage is TRBV3-1 and J usage is TRBJ1-2, with TRBD1 as a possible D gene (6 bases). Looked up from germline, CDR1 is LGHDT and CDR2 is YNNKEL (reference sequence). Trimming pared 4 bases from V and 0 bases from J, leaving 12 bases between. The CDR3 length is 15 residues. The CDR3 DNA follows: TGTGCCAGCAGCCGACGGACAGAGTCTAACTATGGCTACACCTTC. Its protein is CASSRRTESNYGYTF.

This clonotype was seen a few times. The chain combines TRBV20-1 with TRBJ1-5; no firm D call. The CDR3 covers 13 residues. The V end was cut by 0 bases, the J end by 5 bases, with 8 bases between. The germline CDR1 and CDR2 sequences are DFQATT and SNEGSKA (reference sequence). The CDR3 nucleotides read TGCAGTGCTAGAGATTCGGCATATCAGCCCCAGCATTTT. It encodes CSARDSAYQPQHF.